A single sample gave rise to the 4 T cell receptor beta chains below, sequenced in a study of blood T cell repertoires in COVID-19. Measured with immunoSEQ multiplex PCR; TCRdb has only the in-frame clones, and not every one. The sample consists of fewer than 200,000 clones, roughly 85% of them appearing once. Input material: peripheral blood. The receptors shown here come from a woman aged 55-75 years with COVID-19, enrolled during active disease.

The sample holds one count of this clone. This CDR3 reads CASTQDRLYGYTF. In DNA form, the CDR3 reads TGTGCCAGCACCCAGGACAGACTCTATGGCTACACCTTC. The rearrangement links TRBV12-3 or TRBV12-4 to TRBJ1-2, with D maybe TRBD1 (6 bases). V gave up 7 bases and J gave up 4 bases, with 13 bases separating them. The CDR3 loop spans 13 amino acids.

V usage is TRBV5-1 and J usage is TRBJ1-2; D is unclear. The CDR3 sequence is 13 residues long. Trimming cost V 5 bases and J 2 bases, with 10 bases left between them. CDR1 and CDR2 (germline): SGHRS, YFSETQ. The CDR3 here is CASRNNINYGYTF. The CDR3 nucleotides read TGCGCCAGCAGGAATAACATAAACTATGGCTACACCTTC.

There are a few counts of this clone. The chain carries TRBV30 and TRBJ2-5; D not resolved. The CDR3 is made up of 14 amino acids. Trimming shortened V by 1 base and J by 2 bases, and 11 bases separated the two germline ends. The germline CDR1 and CDR2 sequences are GTSNPN and SVGIG (reference sequence). For the CDR3, the DNA is TGTGCCTGGAGTGCAGAGCGCCAACAAGAGACCCAGTACTTC. Translation: CAWSAERQQETQYF.

This chain uses TRBV10-2 with TRBJ2-2; no reliable D call. The CDR3 is 13 amino acids. V lost 7 bases and J 5 bases, leaving 11 bases between the germline ends. Germline CDR1 and CDR2: WSHSY and SAAADI. The CDR3 DNA reads TGCGCCAGCAACAGCCTTTTAACCGGGGAGCTGTTTTTT. This translates into CASNSLLTGELFF.